The sequence of this T cell receptor (beta chain) was determined in a study of blood T cell repertoires in COVID-19. The assay was immunoSEQ multiplex PCR, and TCRdb's table has in-frame clones only and misses some. The data show 95,000 or so clones, more than 75% seen once. This clone was seen a single time. Sequenced: peripheral blood. The TCR comes from a human donor in a cohort sampled during active COVID-19.

Here the CDR3 reads CASSVEGGNGYTF. CDR3 nucleotides: TGTGCCAGCAGCGTAGAAGGAGGGAACGGCTACACCTTC. The chain joins TRBV9 to TRBJ1-2; no clear D gene. The germline V gene has CDR1 SGDLS and CDR2 YYNGEE. The V and J ends lost 0 bases and 8 bases respectively, with 11 bases between them. The CDR3 loop spans 13 amino acids. Complete variable domain (other parts from reference TRBV9 and TRBJ1-2): DSGVTQTPKHLITATGQRVTLRCSPRSGDLSVYWYQQSLDQGLQFLIQYYNGEERAKGNILERFSAQQFPDLHSELNLSSLELGDSALYFCASSVEGGNGYTFGSGTRLTVV.